This T cell receptor (beta chain) is from a study of T-cell reconstitution after alpha-beta-depleted transplantation in children. The study's findings and limits: Diversity of TCRbeta at day 60 was high in some patients, arising from surviving recipient T cells and thymic progenitors. From newly produced T cells came most of the T-cell counts and diversity one year after transplant. Reportedly, alpha-beta T cells present about two months post-transplant originated from several hundred expanded clones of graft origin.

Unique molecular identifiers were built into the TCRbeta library. One entry per CDR3 protein results from TCRdb running MiXCR on the PCR reads. This table has tens of thousands of distinct CDR3 sequences, 5% to 7% appearing once. In this sample, this clonotype turned up many times. The antigen remains undetermined. Trimming left V 0 bases short and J 6 bases short, with 18 bases between. The CDR3 totals 16 residues. Germline values: CDR1 LGHNA, CDR2 YNFKEQ. This sequence joins TRBV4-2 and TRBJ2-7; D is ambiguous. The receptor's source is a child younger than two who had a stem cell transplant for acute myeloid leukemia, so the T cells may come from the graft donor. The sample consisted of peripheral blood, taken 60 days after TCRalphabeta/CD19-depleted stem cell transplant. CDR3 sequence reads: CASSQDAGLPPSEQYF. The CDR3 DNA reads as TGTGCCAGCAGCCAAGATGCTGGTCTTCCCCCGAGCGAGCAGTACTTC.